This T cell receptor beta chain was captured by sequencing in a study of cytomegalovirus exposure and HLA in healthy donors (dated by TCRdb to 2015 to 2018). General notes on the study: In an earlier analysis of about 560 of the donors, approximately 260 Gb of sequence data and 90 million to 130 million unique TCR beta sequences from some 170 million T cells were reported. An early release covering about 600 HLA-typed donors comprised about 320 gigabases of sequencing data and tens of millions of unique TCR sequences. The genetic ancestry cluster associated with self-reported Caucasian donors included 81% of the roughly 400 genotyped donors. The study aimed to test whether signatures of past pathogen exposure could be identified by cataloging public T cell receptors. The T cell repertoires of several hundred subjects were profiled by immunosequencing and related to cytomegalovirus serostatus. Besides the first cohort of 666 subjects, a separate validation cohort made up of over 100 different subjects was used. To predict cytomegalovirus infection status, the study brought together high-throughput TCR immunosequencing, statistical association of individual TCRs with disease status, and machine learning. A later analysis re-analyzed previously published TCR beta repertoires from 666 donors and added high-resolution HLA genotyping to study TCR occurrence patterns. Rather than using new phenotypic data, the later analysis identified candidate immune exposures from TCR beta sequences and from how often those sequences occurred across donors. To decide whether each TCR beta V gene segment behaved as functional or pseudogenic, an earlier analysis of some 540 of the donors relied on high-throughput TCR beta sequencing. Donor age, sex, ethnicity and CMV serostatus were compiled alongside the repertoire data. Genome-wide SNP genotypes for about 60% of the 666 donors were used in a later genetic analysis, which treated that subset as a discovery cohort. All discovery cohort repertoires had been generated on a single sequencing platform. Class I and class II HLA loci were covered by the typing at four-digit resolution. The number of typed donors differed by locus: about 620-640 for A, B, C, DRB1 and DQB1; 522 for DQA1; over 600 for DPA1; and 450 to 480 for DPB1. Roughly five DR-DQ haplotypes were handled as single units for association and clustering, since linkage in the cohort was strong. On average, about 200,000 unique TCR beta nucleotide sequences were sequenced per donor among 350 to 400 genotyped donors of the cohort, with roughly 20% of those sequences being non-productive.

On the study overall, not on this receptor specifically: The authors suggested that the approach could potentially be extended to other disease states and immunological phenotypes. A later analysis found that TCR association rates varied across HLA loci, with DRB1 alleles showing the most associated TCRs and HLA-C alleles the fewest. Correlated functional status among segregating V segments might reflect linkage disequilibrium, but an unknown experimental factor could not be ruled out. Strong co-occurrence of HLA alleles, especially DR and DQ, made assigning TCR associations to individual alleles difficult. A few of the identified cytomegalovirus-associated TCR beta chains were confirmed in vitro to be specific for cytomegalovirus antigens. In a later analysis, HLA-associated TCR beta chains showed more clonal expansion and lower generation probabilities than non-associated chains that were equally common. Because counts were too low, approximately 15 rarely observed V segments, including chromosome 9 orphons, were excluded from the earlier analysis of fewer than 650 of the donors. A cluster of highly shared sequence variants was judged likely to be a technical artifact of the sequencing pipeline. Only TCR beta chains were sequenced in this cohort, and the absence of alpha or paired-chain data limited detectable features. According to a later genetic analysis, donors in an Asian-associated ancestry cluster had fewer N-insertions in productive TCRs than the roughly 660-donor mean. An association between a missense DCLRE1C variant and V-gene and J-gene trimming of TCR beta chains was found in a later genetic analysis and replicated in an independent cohort. A total of about 180 TCR beta chains were listed by the study as associated with cytomegalovirus. While some public TCRs were present in many individuals, most TCR sequences turned up only very rarely across donors. In a later analysis, most CMV-associated TCR beta chains were found to appear HLA-restricted, with HLA associations seemingly driven largely by CMV exposure. CMV serostatus was the only immune exposure information available for the cohort. In both the original and validation cohorts, the classifier was reported to diagnose cytomegalovirus status with high specificity and sensitivity. Because some donors lacked HLA typing at each locus, the association tests relied only on the typed subset. Presence/absence analyses assumed roughly uniform sequencing depth across donors, an assumption that may not hold. Because the 87-base-pair reads could not distinguish some IMGT-functional V segments, including TRBV6-2 and TRBV6-3, those segments were excluded. A further reported finding was that TCR beta sequences accurately predicted the HLA-A and HLA-B alleles for most subjects in the first cohort. Specific HLA alleles were associated with over 15,000 TCR beta sequences at a false discovery rate of 0.05 in a later analysis. In an earlier analysis of over 550 of the donors, most TCR beta V segments were observed in productive rearrangements about 90% or about 30% of the time, broadly matching IMGT annotations. A later analysis reported that several top co-occurrence clusters appeared linked to parvovirus B19, influenza, CMV and Epstein-Barr virus.

The cohort consisted of 666 healthy bone marrow donors. At the time of sampling, every cohort member was nominally healthy, though immune exposures that went unrecorded were likely present. The donor tested CMV seronegative and was one of the 352 seronegative cohort members. Every donor gave a peripheral blood sample, and the peripheral blood mononuclear cells from that sample were used for TCR beta sequencing. Genomic DNA extraction from the blood cell samples was performed with the Qiagen DNeasy Blood Extraction Kit. Library construction relied on the immunoSEQ multiplex PCR assay. For the multiplex PCR, a mixture combining 60 forward primers for TCR Vbeta segments and 13 reverse primers for TCR Jbeta segments was used. The CDR3 region of rearranged TCR beta genes was amplified from genomic DNA with a multiplex PCR assay. The amplified TCR beta libraries were sequenced on the Illumina HiSeq System as 87-base-pair reads. Turning to the authors' computational methods: A later analysis tallied around 87 million unique TCR beta chains across the approximately 670 repertoires, and around 10 million of those chains were shared by two or more donors. Raw reads were error-corrected and collapsed into unique sequences with a nearest-neighbor algorithm that merged closely related sequences to remove PCR and sequencing errors. V, D and J gene segments were assigned by aligning CDR3 sequences to IMGT reference sequences. For a sequence to be retained, a match of at least six nucleotides was required to both a V gene segment and a J gene segment. Rearrangements were classified as productive when the CDR3 lacked stop codons and remained in frame with V and J, and all other rearrangements were classified as non-productive. CDR3 was defined according to IMGT convention as the region running from the second conserved V-encoded cysteine to the conserved J-encoded phenylalanine. In an earlier analysis of more than 550 of the donors, sequences lacking an unambiguous match to a single V gene segment were excluded. An earlier analysis of fewer than 750 of the donors called V segments functional above 56.7% productive rearrangements and segregating when the between-donor standard deviation exceeded 5%. A statistical classification framework was developed to diagnose cytomegalovirus status using the catalog of TCR beta chain sequences. A later analysis assigned V and J genes by comparing TCR nucleotide sequences with IMGT/GENE-DB human TR gene sequences. Using the TCRdist pipeline, a later analysis assigned CDR3 sequences along with most-parsimonious VDJ recombination scenarios. In a later analysis, each TCR beta chain was defined by its CDR3 amino acid sequence together with its V-gene family, and reads without a unique V-gene family were excluded. To address suspected cross-contamination and a sequencing artifact, a later analysis removed a few hundred highly shared, low-generation-probability nucleotide sequences. For each public chain, a later analysis derived a clonal expansion index from normalized ranks of inferred template counts within each repertoire. Generation probabilities in a later analysis came from a VDJ recombination model fitted to out-of-frame rearrangements, and those results were checked against IGoR. A later analysis scored TCR-TCR, TCR-HLA and TCR-CMV co-occurrence with hypergeometric tests, applying a repertoire-size bias correction to TCR pairs. To estimate false discovery rates, a later analysis permuted the HLA or CMV assignments 20 times. In a later analysis, co-occurring TCRs were grouped with DBSCAN, and TCRdist sequence similarity was added when clustering was performed within HLA-allele-positive subsets. Repertoires with fewer than 30,000 or more than 120,000 public chains, plus five repertoires with anomalous nucleotide sharing, were excluded from co-occurrence clustering. TCRdb mirrors the immuneACCESS table, restricted to in-frame sequences. Some clones are absent from its copies; in checked studies, under half trace to an unresolved V gene, and the reason for the others is unknown. V and J calls and clone size come straight from that table; D and trimming were deduced from the DNA. This sample has tens of thousands of clones in its table, and about 81% of those were observed once. The ten largest clones represent over 3% of the sample.

On this clone itself: This receptor's antigen is unknown. Base qualities are missing; no much larger clone stands one base away.

Counted from cysteine to phenylalanine, this CDR3 has 15 amino acids. The sequence is cut down to CDR3 DNA, 45 bases in frame from base 1. After removal of 0 bases from V and 5 bases from J, the junction retains 0 bases not matched to a gene. The germline V gene gives CDR1 as MNHNS and CDR2 as SASEGT. The V gene is TRBV6-1 and the J gene is TRBJ2-1, with TRBD2 matching 11 junction bases. The sequencing sample was made of PBMCs. The sequence came from a woman in her 40s in good health and CMV-seronegative. The bases are TGTGCCAGCAGTGAAGCTAGCGGGGGGGACAATGAGCAGTTCTTC. Translated, it gives CASSEASGGDNEQFF.